This TCR beta chain was found in a study of T cell responses to AZD1222 COVID-19 vaccine. Findings of the study overall: Baseline testing showed seropositivity in only six AZD1222 recipients. Among spike-specific TCRs, nearly half reportedly target unmutated variant regions. The span of vaccine-associated CD4 TCRs extended across spike, with dominance at 160-218 and 743-854. An increase in Spike-specific TCR breadth and depth was observed after two AZD1222 doses.

V lost 0 bases, J lost 9 bases, and 12 bases lay in between. The CDR3 runs to 14 residues. Germline V lookup: CDR1 LNHDA, CDR2 SQIVND (reference sequence). Turning to this clone: Its antigen is unidentified.

Assay used: immunoSEQ multiplex PCR; TCRdb lists only in-frame clones, some missing. The sample has over 95,000 clones, roughly 92% seen once. The chain couples TRBV19 to TRBJ2-1, with D unclear. The sample was peripheral blood, taken 28 days after the second AZD1222 dose. The receptor comes from an adult who received the AZD1222 COVID-19 vaccine. CDR3 region: CASSIEGRLREQFF. CDR3 coding DNA: TGTGCCAGTAGTATAGAGGGAAGGCTTCGTGAGCAGTTCTTC.